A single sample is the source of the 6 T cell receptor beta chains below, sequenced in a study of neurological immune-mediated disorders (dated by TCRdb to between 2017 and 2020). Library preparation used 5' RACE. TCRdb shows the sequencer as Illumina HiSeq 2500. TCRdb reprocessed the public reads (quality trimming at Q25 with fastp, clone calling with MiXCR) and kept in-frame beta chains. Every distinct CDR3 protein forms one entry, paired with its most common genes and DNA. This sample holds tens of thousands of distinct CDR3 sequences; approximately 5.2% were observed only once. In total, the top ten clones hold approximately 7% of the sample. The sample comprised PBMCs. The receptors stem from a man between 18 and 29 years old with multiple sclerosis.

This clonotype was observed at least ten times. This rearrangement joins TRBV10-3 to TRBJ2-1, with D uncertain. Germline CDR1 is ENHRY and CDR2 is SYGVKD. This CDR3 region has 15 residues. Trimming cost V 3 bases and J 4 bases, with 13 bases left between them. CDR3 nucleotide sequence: TGTGCCATCAGTGAATGGGATCAGCTGTACAATGAGCAGTTCTTC. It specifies CAISEWDQLYNEQFF.

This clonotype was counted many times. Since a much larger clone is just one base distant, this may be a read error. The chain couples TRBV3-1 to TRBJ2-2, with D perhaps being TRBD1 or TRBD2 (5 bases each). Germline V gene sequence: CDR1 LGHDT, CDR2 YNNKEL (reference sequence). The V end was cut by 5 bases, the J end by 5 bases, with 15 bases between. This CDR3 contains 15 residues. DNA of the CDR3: TGTGCCAGCAGCATCCGGGGAAAGGGGACCGGGGAGCTGTTTTTT. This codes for CASSIRGKGTGELFF.

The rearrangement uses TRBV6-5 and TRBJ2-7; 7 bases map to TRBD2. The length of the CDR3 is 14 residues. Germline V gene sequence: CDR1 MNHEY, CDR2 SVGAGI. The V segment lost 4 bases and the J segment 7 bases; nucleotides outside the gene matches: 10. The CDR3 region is CASSSSGRVGEQYF. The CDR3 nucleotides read TGTGCCAGCAGTTCCTCAGGGAGGGTAGGTGAGCAGTACTTC.

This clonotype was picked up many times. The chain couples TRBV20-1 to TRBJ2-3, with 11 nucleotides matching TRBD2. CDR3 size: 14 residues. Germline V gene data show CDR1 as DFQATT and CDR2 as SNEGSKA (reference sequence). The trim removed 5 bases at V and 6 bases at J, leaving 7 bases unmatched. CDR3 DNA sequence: TGCAGTGCTTTTAGCGGGGGGGCGGGGGATACGCAGTATTTT. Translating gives CSAFSGGAGDTQYF.

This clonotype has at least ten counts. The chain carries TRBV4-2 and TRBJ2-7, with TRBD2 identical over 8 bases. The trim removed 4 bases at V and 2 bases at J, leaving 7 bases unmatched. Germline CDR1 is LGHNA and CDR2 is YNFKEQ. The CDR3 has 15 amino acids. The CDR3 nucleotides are TGTGCCAGCAGCCCCGGGGGGGCCGTGACCTACGAGCAGTACTTC. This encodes CASSPGGAVTYEQYF.

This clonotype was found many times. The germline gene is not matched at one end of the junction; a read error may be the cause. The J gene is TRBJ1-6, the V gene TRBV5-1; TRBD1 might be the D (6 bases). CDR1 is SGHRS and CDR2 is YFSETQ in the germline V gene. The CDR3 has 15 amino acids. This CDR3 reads CASSLEGGGDSPLNF. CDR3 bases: TGCGCCAGCAGCTTGGAAGGGGGTGGAGATTCACCCCTCAACTTT.